Listed below are T cell receptor beta chains from one sample, sequenced in a study of shared clonotypes between healthy human individuals. This table comes from immunoSEQ multiplex PCR, and its TCRdb copy is limited to in-frame clones, with some not included. The sample has over 400,000 clones, around 96% seen once. Material for sequencing was naive CD4+ T cells sorted from blood. These receptors were obtained from a woman in her thirties in good health. The CDR3 runs from the conserved cysteine through the conserved F or W. Fields, in order: V gene, J gene, D gene, clone size, CDR3 DNA, CDR3 protein. D genes are given only for firm matches. The size entry is marked missing in some rows and otherwise reads once, few, many or a size class.

TRBV4-1,TRBJ2-7,TRBD1,.,TGCGCCAGCAGCCAAGGCCGGGAGACAGGGGCGCGGGTGAGCGAGCAGTACTTC,CASSQGRETGARVSEQYF
TRBV28,TRBJ1-3,.,.,TGTGCCAGCAGTTTATTGCAACCTGGACAGTACTCTGGAAACACCATATATTTT,CASSLLQPGQYSGNTIYF
TRBV11-2,TRBJ2-7,TRBD2,.,TGTGCCAGCAGCTTTGTTGGCGGGAGGGGACCCTCCTACGAGCAGTACTTC,CASSFVGGRGPSYEQYF
TRBV10-1,TRBJ2-7,TRBD2,.,TGCGCCAGCAGGTCCTCTAGCGGAGAGTTAGACTACGAGCAGTACTTC,CASRSSSGELDYEQYF
TRBV4-1,TRBJ2-1,.,.,TGCGCCAGCAGCCAAGAAGGGCCCTCCAATGAGCAGTTCTTC,CASSQEGPSNEQFF
TRBV9,TRBJ1-1,.,.,TGTGCCAGCAGCCTACATGACGGCACTGAAGCTTTCTTT,CASSLHDGTEAFF
TRBV15,TRBJ2-7,TRBD1,.,TGTGCCACCAGCACGGACAGGGTTAACGAGCAGTACTTC,CATSTDRVNEQYF
TRBV27,TRBJ1-5,TRBD1,.,TGTGCCAGCAGTCCGGACAGGGCGGTTTTCAATCAGCCCCAGCATTTT,CASSPDRAVFNQPQHF
TRBV5-1,TRBJ2-1,.,.,TGCGCCAGCAGCTTGGAACAGATCTCCTACAATGAGCAGTTCTTC,CASSLEQISYNEQFF
TRBV11-2,TRBJ2-5,.,.,TGTGCCAGCAGTCCGACTGGCCAAGAGACCCAGTACTTC,CASSPTGQETQYF
TRBV10-3,TRBJ2-7,TRBD2,.,TGTGCCATCAGTGCTAGAGGGGAGGGCTACGAGCAGTACTTC,CAISARGEGYEQYF
TRBV2,TRBJ2-1,TRBD2,once,TGTGCCAGCAGTGTGGGTAGCGGGAGTCCCAATGAGCAGTTCTTC,CASSVGSGSPNEQFF
TRBV5-1,TRBJ1-5,TRBD1,.,TGCGCCAGCAGCTCAGGACAGGATCATCAGCCCCAGCATTTT,CASSSGQDHQPQHF
TRBV5-1,TRBJ1-3,.,.,TGCGCCAGCAGCTCGGGCCACAGGGCTGGAAACACCATATATTTT,CASSSGHRAGNTIYF
TRBV5-1,TRBJ1-1,.,.,TGCGCCAGCAGCTGGAGCGGACAGAACACTGAAGCTTTCTTT,CASSWSGQNTEAFF
TRBV7-6,TRBJ2-2,TRBD2,.,TGTGCCAGCAGCCCCCGACTAGCGGGAGTGGCCGGGGAGCTGTTTTTT,CASSPRLAGVAGELFF
TRBV28,TRBJ2-7,.,.,TGTGCCAGCGTCAGGGGATCCTACGAGCAGTACTTC,CASVRGSYEQYF
TRBV2,TRBJ2-7,.,.,TGTGCCAGCAGCAAACCAGAGTACTACGAGCAGTACTTC,CASSKPEYYEQYF
TRBV5-1,TRBJ1-4,.,.,TGCGCCAGCAGCCTGGGCGGGGGTAATAATGAAAAACTGTTTTTT,CASSLGGGNNEKLFF
TRBV10-3,TRBJ2-5,.,.,TGTGCCATCAGTGAGTCGGGGATTGGGGTAGAGACCCAGTACTTC,CAISESGIGVETQYF
TRBV4-1,TRBJ2-7,TRBD2,.,TGCGCCAGCAGCCAAGCTAGCGGAGGGGCCCGATACGAGCAGTACTTC,CASSQASGGARYEQYF
TRBV5-4,TRBJ2-7,.,few,TGTGCCAGCAGTCCTGACAGGCACTACGAGCAGTACTTC,CASSPDRHYEQYF
TRBV7-9,TRBJ2-5,TRBD2,.,TGTGCCAGCAGCTTTGGCGGGGGTCAAGAGACCCAGTACTTC,CASSFGGGQETQYF
TRBV28,TRBJ1-5,.,.,TGTGCCAGTAGTTTTGAAGGTTTTAGCAATCAGCCCCAGCATTTT,CASSFEGFSNQPQHF
TRBV9,TRBJ1-2,.,.,TGTGCCAGCAGCGTTGAGGGGAAAGGCGGCTACACCTTC,CASSVEGKGGYTF
TRBV7-8,TRBJ2-4,.,.,TGTGCCAGCAGTCCAACCCGGGACGGGAACATTCAGTACTTC,CASSPTRDGNIQYF
TRBV7-2,TRBJ1-3,.,.,TGTGCCAGCAGCTTAATCGCAGGGGTTGGAGGAAACACCATATATTTT,CASSLIAGVGGNTIYF
TRBV2,TRBJ2-3,TRBD2,.,TGTGCCGGACTAGCGGGGGGAGATACGCAGTATTTT,CAGLAGGDTQYF
TRBV6-4,TRBJ1-4,TRBD1,.,TGTGCCAGCAGTGCGACAGGGCGCACTAATGAAAAACTGTTTTTT,CASSATGRTNEKLFF
TRBV19,TRBJ1-2,.,.,TGTGCCAGTAGTGCACCTGGGGATGACTATGGCTACACCTTC,CASSAPGDDYGYTF
TRBV5-6,TRBJ2-5,.,.,TGTGCCAGCAGCTTGGCCGGAGGGACGGAGACCCAGTACTTC,CASSLAGGTETQYF
TRBV6-5,TRBJ1-5,TRBD1,.,TGTGCCAGCAGAAACAGGGGGCCTCAGCCCCAGCATTTT,CASRNRGPQPQHF
TRBV28,TRBJ2-7,TRBD2,.,TGTGCCAGCAGTTTAGCCGGGACTAGCGGTATACGAGGGCAGTACTTC,CASSLAGTSGIRGQYF
TRBV2,TRBJ2-5,TRBD1,.,TGTGCCAGCAGTGAATTACAGGGGTACGGAGAGACCCAGTACTTC,CASSELQGYGETQYF
TRBV2,TRBJ2-1,TRBD2,.,TGTGCCAGCAGTGAAGCGAACCTTCTAGCGGGAGGGTCTAGGAGTGAGCAGTTCTTC,CASSEANLLAGGSRSEQFF
TRBV10-3,TRBJ2-1,.,.,TGTGCCATCCCCCCAGTGTGGCTGCCCAACAATGAGCAGTTCTTC,CAIPPVWLPNNEQFF
TRBV19,TRBJ1-5,.,.,TGTGCCAGTAGTACTCAGGTCGGCAATCAGCCCCAGCATTTT,CASSTQVGNQPQHF
TRBV5-1,TRBJ2-1,.,.,TGCGCCAGCAGCTCCGTTCTTGGGAGCTCCTACAATGAGCAGTTCTTC,CASSSVLGSSYNEQFF